Below, 10 T cell receptor beta chains from the same sample are listed, as sequenced in a study of blood T cell repertoires in COVID-19. Data came from immunoSEQ multiplex PCR; TCRdb stores just in-frame clones and leaves some out. The sample yields about 350,000 clones, 88% seen once. The source material was PBMCs or T cells enriched from blood (not recorded which). Every receptor here comes from a young woman who had been exposed to COVID-19.

CDR3: CASRGTGLNYGYTF. CDR3 coding DNA: TGTGCCAGCAGAGGGACAGGGCTAAACTATGGCTACACCTTC. The V and J genes are TRBV6-5 and TRBJ1-2; 9 positions match TRBD1. With 6 bases clipped from V and 2 bases from J, the junction kept 4 bases outside the gene matches. The germline gives CDR1 MNHEY, CDR2 SVGAGI. The CDR3 covers 14 residues.

The chain is built from TRBV24-1 and TRBJ1-1, with unresolved D. Germline CDR1 and CDR2: KGHDR and SFDVKD. The length of the CDR3 is 12 residues. V was cut by 5 bases and J by 6 bases, with 9 bases left in between. The CDR3 loop is CATSALDSEAFF. The CDR3 nucleotides are TGTGCCACCAGTGCCCTCGACTCTGAAGCTTTCTTT.

The chain recombines TRBV7-2 with TRBJ2-1; no reliable D call. Trimming took 5 bases from V and 5 from J, leaving 16 bases between them. This CDR3 is 15 amino acids long. Germline CDR1 is SGHTA and CDR2 is FQGNSA. CDR3 in amino acids: CASSISARLNNEQFF. DNA for the CDR3: TGTGCCAGCAGCATAAGCGCCAGACTCAACAATGAGCAGTTCTTC.

The chain recombines TRBV28 with TRBJ2-2; the match to TRBD2 covers 9 bases. CDR1 and CDR2 (germline): MDHEN, SYDVKM. This CDR3 has 16 residues. Losses at the gene ends were 6 bases for V and 7 bases for J; bases not matched to a gene: 12. The CDR3 here is CASRLLLAGVIGELFF. For the CDR3, the DNA is TGTGCCAGCAGGCTATTATTAGCGGGAGTGATCGGGGAGCTGTTTTTT.

This clone is a singleton in its sample. The chain links TRBV18 to TRBJ1-1; D is ambiguous. The CDR3 has 13 amino acids. Trimming removed 2 bases at V and 4 bases at J, with 8 bases between. The germline gives CDR1 KGHSH, CDR2 LQKENI. The CDR3: CASSPDTSTEAFF. In DNA, the CDR3 is TGTGCCAGCTCACCAGACACGAGCACTGAAGCTTTCTTT. The variable domain in full, with the rest retrieved from reference TRBV18 and TRBJ1-1, is NAGVMQNPRHLVRRRGQEARLRCSPMKGHSHVYWYRQLPEEGLKFMVYLQKENIIDESGMPKERFSAEFPKEGPSILRIQQVVRGDSAAYFCASSPDTSTEAFFGQGTRLTVV.

The CDR3: CASTGGFGNSPLHF. The CDR3 DNA reads TGTGCCAGCACCGGCGGGTTCGGGAATTCACCCCTCCACTTT. The chain recombines TRBV28 with TRBJ1-6; no clear D. V lost 7 bases, J lost 7 bases, and 14 bases lay in between. CDR3 length: 14 amino acids. CDR1 MDHEN and CDR2 SYDVKM come from the germline V gene.

The chain couples TRBV28 to TRBJ2-5; D remains unclear. The V gene lost 5 bases and the J gene lost 5 bases, with 18 bases spanning the gap. Germline V lookup: CDR1 MDHEN, CDR2 SYDVKM. The CDR3 is 15 residues long. The CDR3 is CASSPPLSVVETQYF. The CDR3 region has the DNA TGTGCCAGCAGTCCCCCCTTGTCGGTCGTGGAGACCCAGTACTTC.

This chain uses TRBV5-1 with TRBJ1-6; possibly TRBD1 for D (6 bases). CDR1 is SGHRS and CDR2 is YFSETQ in the germline V gene. V lost 0 bases and J 10 bases, leaving 14 bases between the germline ends. There are 15 residues in the CDR3. This chain's CDR3 is CASSLVGGAGSPLHF. The CDR3 DNA follows: TGCGCCAGCAGCTTGGTTGGGGGGGCAGGATCACCCCTCCACTTT.

The table lists this clone with a few counts. The V and J genes are TRBV19 and TRBJ2-1, with TRBD2 matching over 7 bases. CDR3 length: 14 residues. V shed 7 bases and J 4 bases; nucleotides not matched to a gene: 7. Germline V CDR1 and CDR2: LNHDA, SQIVND (reference sequence). The DNA of the CDR3 is TGTGCCAGTAAACAAGCGGGATCGTACAATGAGCAGTTCTTC. Its translation: CASKQAGSYNEQFF.

The genes are TRBV6-5 and TRBJ1-1, with D tentatively TRBD1 (6 bases). V lost 6 bases, J lost 1 base, and 12 bases lay in between. Germline loops: CDR1 MNHEY, CDR2 SVGAGI. The CDR3 runs 14 residues. The CDR3 DNA sequence: TGTGCCAGCAGCCAGCTACAGGGGAACACTGAAGCTTTCTTT. Translated: CASSQLQGNTEAFF.